The 26 T cell receptor beta chains listed next were all sequenced from one sample in a study of T cells in Graves' hyperthyroidism and ophthalmopathy. The TCR beta CDR3 regions underwent amplification using RNA transcripts as the source. RT-PCR in the first round (using the HTBI primer set) targeted the TCR CDR3. TCRdb reanalysed the multiplex PCR reads using MiXCR and keeps one entry per CDR3 protein. The table records more than 300,000 distinct CDR3 sequences, approximately 13% of them present only once. Source material: blood. All receptors derive from a young woman with Graves' hyperthyroidism.

The chain joins TRBV6-1 to TRBJ1-2, with unresolved D. V was cut by 1 base and J by 7 bases, with 10 bases left in between. CDR1 is MNHNS, CDR2 SASEGT, per germline. The CDR3 runs to 13 residues. The CDR3 loop reads CASSEGLWGGYTF. The CDR3, as DNA: TGTGCCAGCAGTGAAGGTTTGTGGGGTGGCTACACCTTC.

The CDR3 nucleotides are TGTGCCAGCAGCCCAAAAGGGGGTGCAGGGACTTTCTTT. Its translation is CASSPKGGAGTFF. The chain has TRBV11-2 and TRBJ1-1; possible D gene TRBD1, 6 bases. V lost 5 bases, J lost 12 bases, and 19 bases lay in between. There are 13 residues in the CDR3. The germline V gene has CDR1 SGHAT and CDR2 FQNNGV. Based on the CDR3 plus reference TRBV11-2 and TRBJ1-1, the full variable domain is EAGVAQSPRYKIIEKRQSVAFWCNPISGHATLYWYQQILGQGPKLLIQFQNNGVVDDSQLPKDRFSAERLKGVDSTLKIQPAKLEDSAVYLCASSPKGGAGTFFGQGTRLTVV.

This clonotype was picked up many times. The rearrangement links TRBV6-6 to TRBJ2-2, with 12 bases aligning to TRBD2. The V gene end was trimmed by 2 bases and the J gene end by 4 bases; junction bases not matched to a gene: 17. The CDR3 spans 21 residues. Germline assignment: CDR1 MNHNY and CDR2 SVGAGI (reference sequence). CDR3 in amino acids: CASSYPTSGRARVGSTGELFF. CDR3 bases: TGTGCCAGCAGTTACCCGACTAGCGGGAGAGCCCGAGTTGGTTCCACCGGGGAGCTGTTTTTT.

The chain recombines TRBV9 with TRBJ2-7; TRBD2 agrees at 7 bases. The length of the CDR3 is 13 residues. Losses at the gene ends were 7 bases for V and 2 bases for J; bases not matched to a gene: 6. Per germline, CDR1 SGDLS and CDR2 YYNGEE. In nucleotides, the CDR3 is TGTGCCAGCTCAGCCGGGACTACCTACGAGCAGTACTTC. Amino acid sequence: CASSAGTTYEQYF.

This clonotype was recorded at least ten times. The genes are TRBV15 and TRBJ2-7; TRBD1 agrees at 8 bases. The length of the CDR3 is 14 residues. The J segment lost 3 bases and the V segment lost 6 bases, leaving 7 bases of the junction unmatched. Germline CDR1 and CDR2: LNHNV and YYDKDF (reference sequence). The CDR3: CATSISGGGYEQYF. The CDR3 DNA reads TGTGCCACCAGTATCTCAGGGGGCGGCTACGAGCAGTACTTC.

This clonotype was observed a few times. This rearrangement joins TRBV9 to TRBJ1-4; D gene unclear. With 7 bases removed from V and 8 bases from J, the gap between germline ends came to 6 bases. This CDR3 has 10 amino acids. Per germline, CDR1 SGDLS and CDR2 YYNGEE. The CDR3 bases are TGTGCCAGCGGAGGGGAAAAACTGTTTTTT. Translation: CASGGEKLFF. Supplemented by reference TRBV9 and TRBJ1-4, the full variable domain reads DSGVTQTPKHLITATGQRVTLRCSPRSGDLSVYWYQQSLDQGLQFLIQYYNGEERAKGNILERFSAQQFPDLHSELNLSSLELGDSALYFCASGGEKLFFGSGTQLSVL.

This clonotype was counted at least ten times. The chain couples TRBV28 to TRBJ2-7; D perhaps matches TRBD2 (5 bases). Trimming removed 2 bases from V and 6 bases from J, with 17 bases in between. Germline-derived CDR1 and CDR2 are MDHEN and SYDVKM. The CDR3 has 15 amino acids. The CDR3 loop reads CASSLNGNSRGEQYF. The CDR3 region has the DNA TGTGCCAGCAGTTTAAATGGGAACTCTCGGGGCGAGCAGTACTTC.

The sample holds many counts of this clonotype. V and J are TRBV20-1 and TRBJ1-2, with TRBD1 as a possible D gene (5 bases). Trimming pared 0 bases from V and 2 bases from J, leaving 10 bases between. The germline gives CDR1 DFQATT, CDR2 SNEGSKA (reference sequence). This CDR3 is 14 amino acids long. CDR3 sequence: CSARDVGENYGYTF. For the CDR3, the DNA is TGCAGTGCTAGAGATGTGGGGGAGAACTATGGCTACACCTTC.

A remark on this clonotype: This may be a read error: a much more frequent sequence differs by one nucleotide. V gene TRBV20-1 combines with J gene TRBJ1-5, with unresolved D. This CDR3 is built from 11 residues. Germline V gene data show CDR1 as DFQATT and CDR2 as SNEGSKA (reference sequence). Deletions cut 6 bases from V and 9 bases from J, with 12 bases between. The CDR3 reads CSAGKPRPQHF. The CDR3 nucleotides read TGCAGTGCCGGAAAGCCTCGGCCCCAGCATTTT.

This clonotype has ten or more counts. The V gene is TRBV20-1, the J gene TRBJ2-1; 14 nucleotides agree with TRBD2. Germline CDR1 DFQATT, CDR2 SNEGSKA (reference sequence). V trimming: 3 bases; J trimming: 14 bases; junction bases outside the gene matches: 6. CDR3 length: 13 residues. The CDR3 coding sequence is TGCAGTGCTAGCCAAGGGACTAGCGGGAGTAAGTTCTTC. Its translation: CSASQGTSGSKFF.

This clonotype was seen more than once but under ten times. The V gene is TRBV20-1, the J gene TRBJ2-5; 7 bases are a match to TRBD2. The V gene's germline CDR1 is DFQATT and CDR2 SNEGSKA (reference sequence). This CDR3 spans 14 amino acids. Unmatched junction bases numbered 11, after V lost 6 bases and J lost 4 bases. CDR3 nucleotides: TGCAGTGCAAGCCTAGCGGTTGGAGGAGAGACCCAGTACTTC. Translated, it gives CSASLAVGGETQYF.

The rearrangement uses TRBV20-1 and TRBJ2-5, with D perhaps matching TRBD2 (5 bases). Germline CDR1 and CDR2: DFQATT and SNEGSKA (reference sequence). Trimming removed 4 bases at V and 5 bases at J, with 14 bases between. The CDR3 has 13 amino acids. CDR3 loop: CSAKVREWETQYF. The CDR3 DNA reads TGCAGTGCTAAGGTCCGGGAATGGGAGACCCAGTACTTC.

This clonotype was seen repeatedly, ten times or more. The J gene is TRBJ2-2, the V gene TRBV28; 8 nucleotides align to TRBD1. Losses at the gene ends were 8 bases for V and 5 bases for J; bases not matched to a gene: 10. CDR1 is MDHEN and CDR2 is SYDVKM in the germline V gene. The CDR3 sequence is 15 residues long. The CDR3 DNA reads TGTGCCAGCTACCTCGGGACAGGCGGGACCGGGGAGCTGTTTTTT. Translated: CASYLGTGGTGELFF.

The gene calls are TRBV29-1 and TRBJ2-3; 8 positions match TRBD2. CDR1 SQVTM and CDR2 ANQGSEA come from the germline V gene. J lost 4 bases, V lost 3 bases, and 6 bases had no gene match. The CDR3 has 14 amino acids. For the CDR3, the DNA is TGCAGCGTTGACCCGGCGGGAGGATCAGATACGCAGTATTTT. This translates into CSVDPAGGSDTQYF.

The chain employs TRBV6-1 and TRBJ2-1, with D possibly being TRBD1 (5 bases). The ends were cut back, 3 bases at V and 12 bases at J, with 24 bases in the middle. This CDR3 comprises 16 residues. CDR1 and CDR2 (germline): MNHNS, SASEGT. CDR3 protein: CASSDRVQGTQRGQFF. The CDR3 nucleotides read TGTGCCAGCAGTGATCGGGTGCAGGGTACCCAGAGAGGGCAGTTCTTC.

This clonotype was counted many times. V and J are TRBV9 and TRBJ1-5, with D possibly TRBD1 on 6 matching bases. Trimming took 3 bases from V and 2 from J, leaving 12 bases between them. The CDR3 length is 15 residues. Per germline, CDR1 SGDLS and CDR2 YYNGEE. CDR3 coding DNA: TGTGCCAGCAGCGCGGACAGTAGGGGCAATCAGCCCCAGCATTTT. This translates into CASSADSRGNQPQHF.

This clonotype was seen a few times. At one end, the junction sequence differs from germline, possibly due to a read error. The rearrangement links TRBV4-1 to TRBJ2-7; D uncertain. Germline CDR1 is MGHRA and CDR2 is YSYEKL. The CDR3 runs to 15 residues. CDR3: CASNQRALRGYEQYF. The CDR3 region has the DNA TGCGCCAGCAACCAAAGGGCCCTGAGAGGCTACGAGCAGTACTTC.

This chain joins TRBV19 and TRBJ1-1; TRBD1 is a possible D gene (5 bases). CDR3 size: 17 residues. Germline V gene lookup returns CDR1 LNHDA and CDR2 SQIVND (reference sequence). V shed 3 bases and J shed 6 bases, with 23 bases lying between them. Here the CDR3 reads CASSIGALKSRSPEAFF. Here the CDR3 DNA reads TGTGCCAGTAGTATCGGGGCCCTCAAATCCCGGAGCCCTGAAGCTTTCTTT.

This clonotype was detected many times. The J gene is TRBJ2-5, the V gene TRBV3-1; D possibly uses TRBD1 or TRBD2 (5 bases each). Germline loops: CDR1 LGHDT, CDR2 YNNKEL (reference sequence). V was shortened by 4 bases and J by 4 bases, with 16 bases between the two germline ends. The CDR3 runs 15 residues. The CDR3 region has the DNA TGTGCCAGCAGCCGCAATGGGGACGACCTAGAGACCCAGTACTTC. Its translation is CASSRNGDDLETQYF.

The genes are TRBV7-2 and TRBJ2-1; weak D call: TRBD2 (5 bases). V was shortened by 7 bases and J by 4 bases, with 20 bases between the two germline ends. Per germline, CDR1 SGHTA and CDR2 FQGNSA. The CDR3 is made up of 16 amino acids. CDR3 nucleotides: TGTGCCAGCAACTCCGGGTGGCGGGTTGTATACAATGAGCAGTTCTTC. Encoded protein: CASNSGWRVVYNEQFF. Full variable domain (outside the CDR3, taken from reference TRBV7-2 and TRBJ2-1): GAGVSQSPSNKVTEKGKDVELRCDPISGHTALYWYRQSLGQGLEFLIYFQGNSAPDKSGLPSDRFSAERTGGSVSTLTIQRTQQEDSAVYLCASNSGWRVVYNEQFFGPGTRLTVL.

This clonotype was counted between two and nine times. The genes are TRBV7-6 and TRBJ1-4; D may be TRBD1 (5 bases). Per the germline V gene, CDR1 is SGHVS and CDR2 is FNYEAQ. The V and J ends lost 5 bases and 10 bases respectively, with 17 bases between them. CDR3 length: 14 amino acids. CDR3 coding DNA: TGTGCCAGCAGCCAAGATGGGGGGTTGGGAAAACTGTTTTTT. Translation: CASSQDGGLGKLFF.

This clonotype has a count of ten or more. The chain links TRBV2 to TRBJ1-2, with 12 bases aligning to TRBD1. Unmatched junction bases numbered 8, after V lost 8 bases and J lost 4 bases. CDR3 size: 15 residues. CDR1 SNHLY and CDR2 FYNNEI come from the germline V gene. As DNA, the CDR3 is TGTGCCAGCGGGACAGGGGGCCCCCTAGGCTATGGCTACACCTTC. As protein: CASGTGGPLGYGYTF. Drawing the rest from reference TRBV2 and TRBJ1-2, the complete variable domain is EPEVTQTPSHQVTQMGQEVILRCVPISNHLYFYWYRQILGQKVEFLVSFYNNEISEKSEIFDDQFSVERPDGSNFTLKIRSTKLEDSAMYFCASGTGGPLGYGYTFGSGTRLTVV.

This sequence joins TRBV20-1 and TRBJ1-1; 7 nucleotides line up with TRBD1. J gave up 7 bases and V 6 bases, and 5 bases lay outside the gene matches. The length of the CDR3 is 11 residues. Germline V CDR1 and CDR2: DFQATT, SNEGSKA (reference sequence). CDR3 sequence (DNA): TGCAGTGCGGGGGGACAGAGTGAAGCTTTCTTT. Translating it yields CSAGGQSEAFF.

There are many counts of this clonotype. The chain has TRBV6-2 or TRBV6-3 and TRBJ2-7; 13 nucleotides agree with TRBD2. Germline V gives CDR1 MNHEY, CDR2 SVGEGT. The CDR3 totals 21 residues. The trim removed 6 bases at V and 1 base at J, leaving 21 bases unmatched. This chain's CDR3 is CASRPYSYLGTSGKTSYEQYF. CDR3 nucleotide sequence: TGTGCCAGCAGACCGTACAGTTACCTCGGGACTAGCGGGAAAACATCCTACGAGCAGTACTTC.

This clonotype was seen a handful of times. The chain recombines TRBV30 with TRBJ1-5; tentatively, D is TRBD1 (6 bases). Germline CDR1 is GTSNPN and CDR2 is SVGIG (reference sequence). The CDR3 extends over 14 amino acids. Trimming took off 0 bases at V and 1 base at J, with 7 bases between the two ends. The CDR3 DNA reads TGTGCCTGGAGTGTAACAGGGAGCAATCAGCCCCAGCATTTT. It is translated as CAWSVTGSNQPQHF.

There are many counts of this clonotype. The chain carries TRBV2 and TRBJ2-6, with D possibly called TRBD1 or TRBD2 (6 bases each). This CDR3 is built from 19 residues. The V gene lost 2 bases and the J gene lost 0 bases, with 17 bases spanning the gap. The germline gives CDR1 SNHLY, CDR2 FYNNEI. CDR3 residues: CASSESGDKGPSGANVLTF. The CDR3 nucleotides read TGTGCCAGCAGTGAATCGGGGGACAAGGGACCCTCTGGGGCCAACGTCCTGACTTTC.